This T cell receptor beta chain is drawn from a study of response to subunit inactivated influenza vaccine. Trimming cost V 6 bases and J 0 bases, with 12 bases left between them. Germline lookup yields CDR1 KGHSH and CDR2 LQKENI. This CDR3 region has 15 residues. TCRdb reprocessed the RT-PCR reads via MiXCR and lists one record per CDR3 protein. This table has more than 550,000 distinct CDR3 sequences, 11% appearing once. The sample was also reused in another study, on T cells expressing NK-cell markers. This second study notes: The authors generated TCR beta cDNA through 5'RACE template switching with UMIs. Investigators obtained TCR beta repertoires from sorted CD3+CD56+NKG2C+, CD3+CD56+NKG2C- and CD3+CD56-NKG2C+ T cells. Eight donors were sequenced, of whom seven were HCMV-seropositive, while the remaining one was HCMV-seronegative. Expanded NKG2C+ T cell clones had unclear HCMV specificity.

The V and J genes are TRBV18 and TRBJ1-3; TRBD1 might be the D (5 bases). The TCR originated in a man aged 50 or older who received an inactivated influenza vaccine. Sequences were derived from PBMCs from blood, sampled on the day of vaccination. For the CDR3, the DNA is TGTGCCAGCTCCCCAGGCACAGGCTCTGGAAACACCATATATTTT. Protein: CASSPGTGSGNTIYF.